A selection of T cell receptor beta chains follows, all from one sample in a study of cytomegalovirus exposure and HLA in healthy donors. Only in-frame clones appear in the TCRdb table, and some are missing; sequencing was by immunoSEQ multiplex PCR. This sample has about 140,000 clones, with approximately 67% found just once. Source material: PBMCs. The source is a woman in her sixties in good health and CMV-seronegative. Each CDR3 is given without its conserved first and last residue.

TRBV4-2,TRBJ1-1,ASSQVQQGAEAF
TRBV29-1,TRBJ2-3,SVDGLAGGSTDTQY
TRBV6-5,TRBJ2-5,ASRINSGAGETQY
TRBV6-6,TRBJ1-1,ASSSRAGKSTEAF
TRBV18,TRBJ1-2,ASSPGQGARGYT
TRBV6-7,TRBJ2-2,ASGGRGRTGELF
TRBV28,TRBJ2-7,ASSFATGTGGPYEQY
TRBV10-3,TRBJ1-2,AISARTGERWNGYT
TRBV9,TRBJ2-2,ASSARLNTGELF
TRBV5-1,TRBJ2-3,ASSLGGLEADTQY
TRBV5-6,TRBJ2-4,ASSLDRGNIQY
TRBV9,TRBJ2-1,ASSVARTSGNNEQF